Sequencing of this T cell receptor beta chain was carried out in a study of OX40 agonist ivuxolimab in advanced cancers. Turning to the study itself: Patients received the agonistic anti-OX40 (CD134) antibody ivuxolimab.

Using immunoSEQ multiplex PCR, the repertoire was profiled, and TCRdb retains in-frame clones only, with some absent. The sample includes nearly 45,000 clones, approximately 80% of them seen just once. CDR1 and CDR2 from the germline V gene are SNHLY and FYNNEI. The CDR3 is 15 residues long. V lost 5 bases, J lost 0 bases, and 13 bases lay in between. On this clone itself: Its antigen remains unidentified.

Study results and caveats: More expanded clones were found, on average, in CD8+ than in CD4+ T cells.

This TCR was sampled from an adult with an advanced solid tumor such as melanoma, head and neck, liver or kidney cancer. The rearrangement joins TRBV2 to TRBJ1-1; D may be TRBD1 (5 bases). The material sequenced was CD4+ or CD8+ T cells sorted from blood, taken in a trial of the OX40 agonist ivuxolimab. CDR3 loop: CASSWGVGLNTEAFF. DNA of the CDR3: TGTGCCAGCAGTTGGGGGGTCGGGTTGAACACTGAAGCTTTCTTT.